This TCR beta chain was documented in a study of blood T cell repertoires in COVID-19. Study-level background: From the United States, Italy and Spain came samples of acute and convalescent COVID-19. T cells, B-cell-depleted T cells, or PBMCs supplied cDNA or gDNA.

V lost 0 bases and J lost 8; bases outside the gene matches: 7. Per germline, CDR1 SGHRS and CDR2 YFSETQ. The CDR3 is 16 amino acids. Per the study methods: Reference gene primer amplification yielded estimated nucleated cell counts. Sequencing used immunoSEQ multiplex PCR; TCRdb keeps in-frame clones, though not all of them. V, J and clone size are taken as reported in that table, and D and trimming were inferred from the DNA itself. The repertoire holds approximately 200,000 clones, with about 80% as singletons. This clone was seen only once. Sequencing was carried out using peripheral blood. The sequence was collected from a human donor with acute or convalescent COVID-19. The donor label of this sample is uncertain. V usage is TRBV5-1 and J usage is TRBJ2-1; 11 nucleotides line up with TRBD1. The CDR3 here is CASSLGVGQGADEQFF. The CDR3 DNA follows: TGCGCCAGCAGCTTGGGAGTCGGACAGGGGGCCGATGAGCAGTTCTTC.